These T cell receptor beta chains were read from a single sample in a study of naive and memory T cell subsets. MiXCR was run by TCRdb on the UMI-ligation and nested PCR reads, yielding one entry per CDR3 protein. Among tens of thousands of distinct CDR3 sequences listed, about 7% were seen once. The material sequenced was central memory CD4+ T cells from blood. These receptors all stem from a human donor in good health. Each CDR3 is given with its conserved first and last residue. The order of the fields is CDR3 length, clone size, V gene, J gene, D gene, CDR3 protein, CDR3 DNA. The D gene is left open where the match is weak. Rows give clone size only sometimes, using once, few, many, or a class for an expanded clone.

cdr3_length: 14; clone_size: many; v_call: TRBV4-3; j_call: TRBJ1-1; d_call: TRBD1; cdr3_aa: CASSPRTGDTEAFF; cdr3_nt: TGCGCCAGCAGCCCTCGGACAGGGGACACTGAAGCTTTCTTT
cdr3_length: 16; clone_size: few; v_call: TRBV3-1; j_call: TRBJ2-5; d_call: NA; cdr3_aa: CASSQGKGLMKETQYF; cdr3_nt: TGTGCCAGCAGCCAAGGGAAGGGTCTGATGAAAGAGACCCAGTACTTC
cdr3_length: 21; clone_size: NA; v_call: TRBV28; j_call: TRBJ1-5; d_call: NA; cdr3_aa: CASSLGPGSDSKFYSNQPQHF; cdr3_nt: TGTGCCAGCAGTTTAGGCCCGGGGTCGGACAGTAAATTTTATAGCAATCAGCCCCAGCATTTT
cdr3_length: 14; clone_size: medium-sized; v_call: TRBV15; j_call: TRBJ2-3; d_call: NA; cdr3_aa: CATSREAGPDTQYF; cdr3_nt: TGTGCCACCAGCAGAGAGGCGGGCCCGGATACGCAGTATTTT
cdr3_length: 19; clone_size: many; v_call: TRBV24-1; j_call: TRBJ2-2; d_call: NA; cdr3_aa: CATSDVKGRGSIASGELFF; cdr3_nt: TGTGCCACCAGTGATGTGAAGGGGAGGGGGAGTATCGCTTCCGGGGAGCTGTTTTTT
cdr3_length: 14; clone_size: many; v_call: TRBV29-1; j_call: TRBJ2-1; d_call: NA; cdr3_aa: CSVMRPGFYNEQFF; cdr3_nt: TGCAGCGTTATGCGCCCAGGGTTCTACAATGAGCAGTTCTTC
cdr3_length: 15; clone_size: many; v_call: TRBV7-2; j_call: TRBJ1-1; d_call: TRBD1; cdr3_aa: CASSYSAGGRTEAFF; cdr3_nt: TGTGCCAGCAGCTACAGCGCAGGGGGCAGGACTGAAGCTTTCTTT
cdr3_length: 14; clone_size: many; v_call: TRBV6-6; j_call: TRBJ2-7; d_call: NA; cdr3_aa: CASSTPGQNYEQYF; cdr3_nt: TGTGCCAGCAGTACCCCTGGACAGAACTACGAGCAGTACTTC
cdr3_length: 15; clone_size: NA; v_call: TRBV7-2; j_call: TRBJ2-3; d_call: TRBD1; cdr3_aa: CASSNRQGAGDTQYF; cdr3_nt: TGTGCCAGCAGCAACAGACAGGGTGCGGGAGATACGCAGTATTTT
cdr3_length: 12; clone_size: NA; v_call: TRBV20-1; j_call: TRBJ1-2; d_call: TRBD1; cdr3_aa: CSARTGGYGYTF; cdr3_nt: TGCAGTGCTCGGACAGGGGGGTATGGCTACACCTTC
cdr3_length: 15; clone_size: few; v_call: TRBV4-1; j_call: TRBJ2-2; d_call: NA; cdr3_aa: CASSQHRQNTGELFF; cdr3_nt: TGCGCCAGCAGCCAACACCGACAGAACACCGGGGAGCTGTTTTTT
cdr3_length: 12; clone_size: many; v_call: TRBV21-1; j_call: TRBJ2-1; d_call: NA; cdr3_aa: CASSGVSVEQFF; cdr3_nt: TGTGCCAGCAGCGGGGTTAGCGTGGAGCAGTTCTTC
cdr3_length: 14; clone_size: few; v_call: TRBV5-1; j_call: TRBJ2-7; d_call: TRBD2; cdr3_aa: CASSSAGGPDEQYF; cdr3_nt: TGCGCCAGCAGCTCAGCGGGAGGGCCCGACGAGCAGTACTTC
cdr3_length: 14; clone_size: many; v_call: TRBV12-3/TRBV12-4; j_call: TRBJ2-7; d_call: NA; cdr3_aa: CASSLGGTFYEQYF; cdr3_nt: TGTGCCAGCAGTTTAGGTGGGACGTTCTACGAGCAGTACTTC
cdr3_length: 12; clone_size: many; v_call: TRBV30; j_call: TRBJ1-2; d_call: NA; cdr3_aa: CAWSSTVYGYTF; cdr3_nt: TGTGCCTGGAGCTCAACGGTCTATGGCTACACCTTC
cdr3_length: 15; clone_size: few; v_call: TRBV12-5; j_call: TRBJ2-3; d_call: TRBD1; cdr3_aa: CASGSGQTDTDTQYF; cdr3_nt: TGTGCTAGTGGTTCGGGACAGACTGACACAGATACGCAGTATTTT
cdr3_length: 17; clone_size: few; v_call: TRBV4-3; j_call: TRBJ2-1; d_call: TRBD2; cdr3_aa: CASSPGLVAGGLHEQFF; cdr3_nt: TGCGCCAGCAGCCCTGGGTTAGTAGCGGGGGGCCTGCATGAGCAGTTCTTC
cdr3_length: 13; clone_size: few; v_call: TRBV12-3/TRBV12-4; j_call: TRBJ2-3; d_call: NA; cdr3_aa: CASSLGGRDTQYF; cdr3_nt: TGTGCCAGCAGTTTGGGGGGCCGCGATACGCAGTATTTT
cdr3_length: 17; clone_size: many; v_call: TRBV6-2/TRBV6-3; j_call: TRBJ2-2; d_call: TRBD2; cdr3_aa: CASSSGTSGVITGELFF; cdr3_nt: TGTGCCAGCAGCTCTGGGACTAGCGGGGTGATCACCGGGGAGCTGTTTTTT
cdr3_length: 13; clone_size: many; v_call: TRBV7-7; j_call: TRBJ2-5; d_call: NA; cdr3_aa: CASSRGYQETQYF; cdr3_nt: TGTGCCAGCAGCCGGGGGTACCAAGAGACCCAGTACTTC
cdr3_length: 16; clone_size: medium-sized; v_call: TRBV4-2; j_call: TRBJ2-3; d_call: NA; cdr3_aa: CASSQDWRPGTDTQYF; cdr3_nt: TGTGCCAGCAGCCAAGATTGGCGTCCTGGCACAGATACGCAGTATTTT
cdr3_length: 16; clone_size: many; v_call: TRBV4-2; j_call: TRBJ1-1; d_call: NA; cdr3_aa: CASSLGTVTLNTEAFF; cdr3_nt: TGTGCCAGCAGCCTCGGGACCGTGACCCTGAACACTGAAGCTTTCTTT
cdr3_length: 13; clone_size: few; v_call: TRBV12-3/TRBV12-4; j_call: TRBJ1-2; d_call: NA; cdr3_aa: CASRLLPSYGYTF; cdr3_nt: TGTGCCAGCAGGCTTCTCCCTTCCTATGGCTACACCTTC